Included here is one TCR beta chain sequence, with context. The data originate from a study of blood T cell repertoires in COVID-19. Study summary: Samples came from the United States, Italy and Spain, spanning acute and convalescent COVID-19. PBMCs, B-cell-depleted T cells, or T cells were the source of the cDNA or gDNA that made up the material.

The CDR3 sequence is 18 residues long. Looked up from germline, CDR1 is SEHNR and CDR2 is FQNEAQ (reference sequence). V lost 0 bases and J lost 4, with 19 bases in between. Authors' processing steps: Scientists estimated how many nucleated cells there were by amplifying reference gene primers. The data were produced by immunoSEQ multiplex PCR, yet TCRdb's version contains in-frame clones alone and is incomplete. V and J calls plus clone size are reproduced from that table; the DNA served to infer D and trimming. The sample includes 200,000 or so clones, 70% to 90% seen only once; the top ten take 2.9%.

The sample consisted of peripheral blood. V usage is TRBV7-9 and J usage is TRBJ1-3; D not certain. This TCR derives from a middle-aged man who had recovered from COVID-19. CDR3 region: CASSLANGIGGKGNTIYF. In DNA form, the CDR3 reads TGTGCCAGCAGCTTAGCAAACGGCATCGGAGGGAAAGGAAACACCATATATTTT.